This record concerns one T cell receptor (beta chain) sequence. No antigen is known for it. This entry is derived from a study of Tregs in tolerant kidney transplant recipients. Clones were read by immunoSEQ multiplex PCR, and TCRdb kept only the in-frame ones, dropping some. The sample includes over 60,000 clones, approximately 88% of them seen just once. Whole-study results and caveats: Activated donor B cell expansion appeared to reveal the most relevant donor-specific TCRbeta repertoire.

V trimming: 6 bases; J trimming: 6 bases; junction bases outside the gene matches: 8. The CDR3 sequence is 14 residues long. The germline V gene has CDR1 SNHLY and CDR2 FYNNEI. The rearrangement joins TRBV2 to TRBJ2-7, with TRBD1 matching over 10 bases. This sequence originates from a human donor who received a combined kidney and bone marrow transplant. Here the sequenced sample was CD4+ T cells from blood, taken before the transplant. The CDR3 spells CASSQTGGKGEQYF. The CDR3 DNA is TGTGCCAGCAGCCAGACAGGGGGCAAAGGCGAGCAGTACTTC.